This T cell receptor (beta chain) was recorded in a study of CD8 T cells in ankylosing spondylitis. There are 12 residues in the CDR3. The trim removed 6 bases at V and 7 bases at J, leaving 6 bases unmatched. Germline CDR1 and CDR2: DFQATT and SNEGSKA (reference sequence). TCRdb re-called the 5' RACE reads through MiXCR, storing one row per CDR3 protein. The top ten hold 3.5% of the sample, which has about 310,000 distinct CDR3 sequences, less than 25% seen once. This clonotype has only a few counts. This receptor was taken from a female donor with ankylosing spondylitis or in good health (not recorded which). J is TRBJ2-3 and V is TRBV20-1, with TRBD1 matching 8 bases. Sequencing was done on a sample of blood, either unsorted or a sorted T cell fraction (not recorded which). CDR3 amino acids: CSATTGEYTQYF. The CDR3 DNA follows: TGCAGTGCCACGACAGGGGAATATACGCAGTATTTT.